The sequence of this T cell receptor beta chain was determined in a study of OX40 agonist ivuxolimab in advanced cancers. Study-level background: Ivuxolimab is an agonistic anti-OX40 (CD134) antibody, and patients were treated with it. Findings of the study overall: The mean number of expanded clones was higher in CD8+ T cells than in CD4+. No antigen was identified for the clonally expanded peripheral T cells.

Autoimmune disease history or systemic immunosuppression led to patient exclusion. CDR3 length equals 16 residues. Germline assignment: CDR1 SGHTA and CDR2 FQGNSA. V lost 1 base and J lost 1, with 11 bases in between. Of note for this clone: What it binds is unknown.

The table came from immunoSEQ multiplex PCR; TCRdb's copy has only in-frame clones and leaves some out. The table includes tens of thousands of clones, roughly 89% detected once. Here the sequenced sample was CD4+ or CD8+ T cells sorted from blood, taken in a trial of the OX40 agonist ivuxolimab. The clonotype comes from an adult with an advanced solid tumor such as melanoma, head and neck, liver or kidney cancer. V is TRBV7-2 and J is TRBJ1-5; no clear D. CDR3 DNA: TGTGCCAGCAGCTTAGGGGCCGGCTTGAGCAATCAGCCCCAGCATTTT. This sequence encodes CASSLGAGLSNQPQHF.